This T cell receptor (beta chain) was captured by sequencing in a study of blood T cell repertoires in COVID-19. The CDR3 runs to 12 residues. CDR1 and CDR2 from the germline V gene are SNHLY and FYNNEI. Losses at the gene ends were 6 bases for V and 8 bases for J; bases not matched to a gene: 5. Clones were read by immunoSEQ multiplex PCR, and TCRdb kept only the in-frame ones, dropping some. The table records about 200,000 clones, approximately 90% of them present only once. The chain combines TRBV2 with TRBJ1-2; 8 bases fit TRBD1. The TCR was taken from a woman between 50 and 59 years old with COVID-19, enrolled during active disease. Material: peripheral blood. The CDR3 coding sequence is TGTGCCAGCAGCGACAGGGGTCCCGGCTACACCTTC. It is translated as CASSDRGPGYTF.